What follows describes a single T cell receptor beta chain. Its antigen is not known. The sample originates from a study of early T cells in non-severe SARS-CoV-2 infection. Study background: Bulk RNA taken from unsorted whole blood was sequenced, leaving chains unpaired. Study-level findings and limits: Anti-spike CD8 responses were favored in VDJdb matching, and private and CD4 specificities were missed.

Researchers tagged individual cDNA molecules with unique molecular identifiers. TCRdb re-derived calls from the 5' RACE reads in MiXCR, one entry per CDR3 protein. The table includes about 54,000 distinct CDR3 sequences, roughly 7.6% detected once. With 4 bases removed from V and 1 base from J, the gap between germline ends came to 13 bases. The CDR3 has 15 amino acids. Germline assignment: CDR1 SNHLY and CDR2 FYNNEI. This clonotype originated in an adult who was a healthcare worker with PCR-confirmed SARS-CoV-2 infection or an uninfected control (not recorded which). The sequences come from whole blood, collected at baseline. V and J are TRBV2 and TRBJ2-5, with D possibly being TRBD1 (5 bases). The CDR3: CASSAPDKTQETQYF. In nucleotides, the CDR3 is TGTGCCAGCAGTGCCCCGGACAAAACCCAAGAGACCCAGTACTTC.